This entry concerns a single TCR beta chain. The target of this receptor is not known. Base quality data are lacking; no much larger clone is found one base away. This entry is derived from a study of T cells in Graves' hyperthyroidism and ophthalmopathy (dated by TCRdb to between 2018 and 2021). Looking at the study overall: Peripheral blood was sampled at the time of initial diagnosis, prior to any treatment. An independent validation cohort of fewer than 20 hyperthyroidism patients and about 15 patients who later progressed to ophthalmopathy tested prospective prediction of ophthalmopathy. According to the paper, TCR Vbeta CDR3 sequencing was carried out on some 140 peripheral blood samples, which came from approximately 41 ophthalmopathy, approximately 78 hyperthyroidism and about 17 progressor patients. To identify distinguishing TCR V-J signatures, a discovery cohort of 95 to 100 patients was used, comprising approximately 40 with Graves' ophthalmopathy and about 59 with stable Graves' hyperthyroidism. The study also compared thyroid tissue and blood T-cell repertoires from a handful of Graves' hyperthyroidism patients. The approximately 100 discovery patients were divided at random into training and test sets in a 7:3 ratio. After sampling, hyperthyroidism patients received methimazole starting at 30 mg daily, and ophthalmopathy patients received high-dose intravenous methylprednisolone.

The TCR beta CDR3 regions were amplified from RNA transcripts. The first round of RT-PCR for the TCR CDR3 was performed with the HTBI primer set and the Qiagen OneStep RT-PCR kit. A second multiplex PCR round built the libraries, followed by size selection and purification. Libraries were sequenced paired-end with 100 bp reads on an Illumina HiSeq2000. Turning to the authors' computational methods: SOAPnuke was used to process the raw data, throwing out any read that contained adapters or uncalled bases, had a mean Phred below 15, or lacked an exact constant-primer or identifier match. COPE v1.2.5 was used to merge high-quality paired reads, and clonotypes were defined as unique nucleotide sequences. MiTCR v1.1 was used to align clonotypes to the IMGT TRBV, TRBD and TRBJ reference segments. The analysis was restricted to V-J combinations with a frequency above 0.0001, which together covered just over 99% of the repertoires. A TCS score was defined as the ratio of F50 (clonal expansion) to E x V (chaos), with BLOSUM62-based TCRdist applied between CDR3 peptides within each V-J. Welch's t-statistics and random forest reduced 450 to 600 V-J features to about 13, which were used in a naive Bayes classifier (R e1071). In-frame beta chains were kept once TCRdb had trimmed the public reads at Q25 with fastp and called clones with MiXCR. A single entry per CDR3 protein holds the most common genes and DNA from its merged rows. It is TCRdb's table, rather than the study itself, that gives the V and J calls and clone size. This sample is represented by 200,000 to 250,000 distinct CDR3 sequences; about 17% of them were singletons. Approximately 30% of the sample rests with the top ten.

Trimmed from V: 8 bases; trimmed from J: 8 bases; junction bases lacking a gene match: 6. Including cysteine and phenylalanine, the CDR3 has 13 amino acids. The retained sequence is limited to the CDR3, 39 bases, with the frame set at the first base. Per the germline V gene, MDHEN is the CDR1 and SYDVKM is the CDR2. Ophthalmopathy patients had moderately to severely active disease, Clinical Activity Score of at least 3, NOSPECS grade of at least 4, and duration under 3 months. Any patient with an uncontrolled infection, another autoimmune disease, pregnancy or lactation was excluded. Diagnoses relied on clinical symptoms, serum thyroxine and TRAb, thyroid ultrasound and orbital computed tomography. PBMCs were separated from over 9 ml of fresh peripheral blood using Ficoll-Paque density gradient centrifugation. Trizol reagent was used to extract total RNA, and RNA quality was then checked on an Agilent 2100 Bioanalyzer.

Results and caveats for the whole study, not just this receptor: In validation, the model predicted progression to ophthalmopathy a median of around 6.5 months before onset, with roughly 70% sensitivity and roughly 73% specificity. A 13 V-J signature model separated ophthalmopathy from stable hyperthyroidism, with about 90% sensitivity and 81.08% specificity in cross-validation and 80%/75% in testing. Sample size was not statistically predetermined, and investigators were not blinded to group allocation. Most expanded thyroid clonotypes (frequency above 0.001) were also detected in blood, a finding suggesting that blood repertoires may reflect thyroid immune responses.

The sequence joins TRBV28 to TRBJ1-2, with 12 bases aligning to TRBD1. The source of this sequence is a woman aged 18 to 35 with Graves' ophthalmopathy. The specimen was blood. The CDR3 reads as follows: CASPGQGAEGYTF. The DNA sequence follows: TGTGCCAGCCCGGGACAGGGGGCAGAAGGCTACACCTTC.